The T cell receptor beta chain described here comes from a study of tumor and adjacent non-tumor tissue in lung cancer. Whole-study results and caveats: Tumor tissue had significantly higher TCR diversity than normal lung.

The library came from three nested PCR rounds adapted from ARM-PCR protocols. From the multiplex PCR reads, TCRdb called clonotypes with MiXCR, one entry per CDR3 protein. Of approximately 47,000 distinct CDR3 sequences listed, roughly 60% were seen once; the top ten hold roughly 30%. This clonotype has a handful of counts. Antigen unknown. A much bigger clone sits one base away, suggesting this may be a read error. The template was RNA from unsorted bulk tissue. This non-tumor lung sample came from over 3 cm beyond the tumor edge. This clonotype originated in a woman aged 70 to 79 with non-small cell lung cancer. The source material was distant non-tumor lung tissue.

For the CDR3, the DNA is TGTGCCGGCAGCTTCGGAGACAGGCCTTCCTACGAGCAGTACTTC. Translating it yields CAGSFGDRPSYEQYF. The rearrangement uses TRBV5-6 and TRBJ2-7, with D tentatively TRBD1 (6 bases). CDR1 and CDR2 (germline): SGHDT, YYEEEE. The CDR3 is made up of 15 amino acids.